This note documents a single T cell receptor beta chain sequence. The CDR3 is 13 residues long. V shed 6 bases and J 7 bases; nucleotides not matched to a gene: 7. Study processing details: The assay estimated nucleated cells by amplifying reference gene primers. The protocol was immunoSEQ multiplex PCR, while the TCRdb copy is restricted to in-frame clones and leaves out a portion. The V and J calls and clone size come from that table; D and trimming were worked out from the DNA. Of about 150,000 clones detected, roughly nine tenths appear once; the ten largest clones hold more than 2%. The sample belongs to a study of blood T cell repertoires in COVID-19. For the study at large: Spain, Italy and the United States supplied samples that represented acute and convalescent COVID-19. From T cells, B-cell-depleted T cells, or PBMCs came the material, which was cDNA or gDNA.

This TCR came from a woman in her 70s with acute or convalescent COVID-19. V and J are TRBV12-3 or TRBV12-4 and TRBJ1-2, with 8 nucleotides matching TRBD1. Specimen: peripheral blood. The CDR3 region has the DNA TGTGCCAGCAGCAGACAGGGGACGGGTGGCTACACCTTC. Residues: CASSRQGTGGYTF.